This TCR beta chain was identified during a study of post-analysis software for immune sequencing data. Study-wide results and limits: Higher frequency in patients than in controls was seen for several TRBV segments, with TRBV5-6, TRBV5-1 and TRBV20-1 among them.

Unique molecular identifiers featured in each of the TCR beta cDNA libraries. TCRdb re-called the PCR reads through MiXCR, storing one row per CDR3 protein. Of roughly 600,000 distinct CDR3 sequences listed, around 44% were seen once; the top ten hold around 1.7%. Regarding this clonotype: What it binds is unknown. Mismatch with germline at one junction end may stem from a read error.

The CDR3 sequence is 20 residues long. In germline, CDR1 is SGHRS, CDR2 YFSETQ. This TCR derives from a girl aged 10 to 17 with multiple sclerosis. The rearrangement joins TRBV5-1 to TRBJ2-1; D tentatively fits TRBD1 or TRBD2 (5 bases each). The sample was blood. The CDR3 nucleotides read TGCGCCAGCAACTTGGAAGCAGGTGCTTGGGGGTCCACCCTTTCCAATGAGCAGTTCTTC. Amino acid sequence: CASNLEAGAWGSTLSNEQFF.